Listed below are T cell receptor beta chains from one sample, sequenced in a study of blood T cell repertoires in COVID-19. Here immunoSEQ multiplex PCR was the method, and the copy in TCRdb shows in-frame clones only, minus some. This table has fewer than 700,000 clones, roughly nine tenths appearing once. Sample: peripheral blood. The receptor source for this set is a woman aged 50 to 65 with COVID-19, enrolled during active disease. CDR3s include the opening cysteine and the closing phenylalanine or tryptophan. Fields, in order: V gene, D gene, clone size, J gene, CDR3 protein, CDR3 DNA. The D gene is left open where the match is weak. Clone sizes are given selectively: once, few, many, or a class where the clone is expanded.

v_call: TRBV3-1/TRBV3-2; d_call: -; clone_size: -; j_call: TRBJ2-7; cdr3_aa: CASSQERRQPYEQYF; cdr3_nt: TGTGCCAGCAGCCAAGAAAGGAGGCAGCCCTACGAGCAGTACTTC
v_call: TRBV30; d_call: -; clone_size: -; j_call: TRBJ2-1; cdr3_aa: CAWDSDSSYNEQFF; cdr3_nt: TGTGCCTGGGACAGCGACAGCTCCTACAATGAGCAGTTCTTC
v_call: TRBV30; d_call: -; clone_size: -; j_call: TRBJ1-4; cdr3_aa: CAWRAGSNEKLFF; cdr3_nt: TGTGCCTGGAGGGCAGGAAGTAATGAAAAACTGTTTTTT
v_call: TRBV2; d_call: TRBD1; clone_size: -; j_call: TRBJ2-7; cdr3_aa: CASSEPGTDYEQYF; cdr3_nt: TGTGCCAGCAGTGAACCCGGGACAGATTACGAGCAGTACTTC
v_call: TRBV28; d_call: TRBD1; clone_size: -; j_call: TRBJ1-2; cdr3_aa: CASSSTGLPRYGYTF; cdr3_nt: TGTGCCAGCAGTTCGACAGGGCTACCTAGGTATGGCTACACCTTC
v_call: TRBV6-5; d_call: TRBD2; clone_size: -; j_call: TRBJ2-1; cdr3_aa: CASKRRDYSYNEQFF; cdr3_nt: TGTGCCAGCAAGCGCAGGGACTATTCCTACAATGAGCAGTTCTTC
v_call: TRBV7-9; d_call: TRBD1; clone_size: -; j_call: TRBJ2-3; cdr3_aa: CASSSPGQGADTQYF; cdr3_nt: TGTGCCAGCAGTTCGCCGGGACAGGGGGCGGATACGCAGTATTTT
v_call: TRBV5-4; d_call: -; clone_size: -; j_call: TRBJ1-6; cdr3_aa: CASSLEGVNNSPLHF; cdr3_nt: TGTGCCAGCAGCTTGGAAGGGGTAAACAATTCACCCCTCCACTTT
v_call: TRBV5-1; d_call: TRBD2; clone_size: -; j_call: TRBJ2-1; cdr3_aa: CASSLSGETEQFF; cdr3_nt: TGCGCCAGCAGCCTTAGCGGGGAAACAGAGCAGTTCTTC
v_call: TRBV6-1; d_call: TRBD1; clone_size: -; j_call: TRBJ1-4; cdr3_aa: CASSDNRGGNEKLFF; cdr3_nt: TGTGCCAGCAGTGACAACAGGGGAGGCAATGAAAAACTGTTTTTT
v_call: TRBV2; d_call: TRBD2; clone_size: -; j_call: TRBJ2-3; cdr3_aa: CASSPPGTSGIYTDTQYF; cdr3_nt: TGTGCCAGCAGCCCTCCGGGGACTAGCGGGATATACACAGATACGCAGTATTTT
v_call: TRBV19; d_call: -; clone_size: -; j_call: TRBJ1-4; cdr3_aa: CASSGTGTANEKLFF; cdr3_nt: TGTGCCAGTAGTGGAACAGGAACAGCTAATGAAAAACTGTTTTTT
v_call: TRBV3-1/TRBV3-2; d_call: -; clone_size: -; j_call: TRBJ1-2; cdr3_aa: CASSQEQLYGYTF; cdr3_nt: TGTGCCAGCAGCCAAGAACAGCTTTATGGCTACACCTTC
v_call: TRBV1; d_call: -; clone_size: -; j_call: TRBJ2-4; cdr3_aa: CTSSLPAAGPLIQYF; cdr3_nt: TGCACCAGCAGCCTACCCGCCGCGGGTCCCCTCATTCAGTACTTC
v_call: TRBV28; d_call: -; clone_size: -; j_call: TRBJ1-1; cdr3_aa: CASNRSDRPNTEAFF; cdr3_nt: TGTGCCAGCAATAGGAGTGACAGACCGAACACTGAAGCTTTCTTT
v_call: TRBV29-1; d_call: TRBD2; clone_size: -; j_call: TRBJ2-1; cdr3_aa: CSGGTSGYNEQFF; cdr3_nt: TGCAGCGGGGGGACTAGCGGCTACAATGAGCAGTTCTTC
v_call: TRBV12-3/TRBV12-4; d_call: TRBD2; clone_size: -; j_call: TRBJ2-1; cdr3_aa: CASGTSGGREQFF; cdr3_nt: TGTGCCAGCGGGACTAGCGGGGGCCGGGAGCAGTTCTTC
v_call: TRBV6-5; d_call: -; clone_size: -; j_call: TRBJ1-5; cdr3_aa: CASAQGAQPQHF; cdr3_nt: TGTGCCAGCGCACAGGGAGCGCAGCCCCAGCATTTT
v_call: TRBV27; d_call: -; clone_size: -; j_call: TRBJ1-1; cdr3_aa: CASSLSSRGNTEAFF; cdr3_nt: TGTGCCAGCAGTTTATCGAGTAGGGGGAACACTGAAGCTTTCTTT
v_call: TRBV9; d_call: -; clone_size: -; j_call: TRBJ1-3; cdr3_aa: CASSLTGGNTIYF; cdr3_nt: TGTGCCAGCAGCCTAACCGGGGGAAACACCATATATTTT
v_call: TRBV6-5; d_call: TRBD2; clone_size: -; j_call: TRBJ2-7; cdr3_aa: CASTGRGDSYEQYF; cdr3_nt: TGTGCCAGCACCGGGCGGGGGGACTCCTACGAGCAGTACTTC
v_call: TRBV10-3; d_call: TRBD2; clone_size: once; j_call: TRBJ2-1; cdr3_aa: CAISELRLAGGSYNEQFF; cdr3_nt: TGTGCCATCAGTGAGTTAAGGCTAGCGGGGGGATCCTACAATGAGCAGTTCTTC
v_call: TRBV2; d_call: TRBD1; clone_size: -; j_call: TRBJ1-3; cdr3_aa: CASSLQGRSGNTIYF; cdr3_nt: TGTGCCAGCAGCCTACAGGGGCGCTCTGGAAACACCATATATTTT
v_call: TRBV29-1; d_call: -; clone_size: -; j_call: TRBJ2-6; cdr3_aa: CSVVPVGANVLTF; cdr3_nt: TGCAGCGTTGTCCCGGTCGGGGCCAACGTCCTGACTTTC
v_call: TRBV27; d_call: -; clone_size: few; j_call: TRBJ2-7; cdr3_aa: CASATRPIGRYEQYF; cdr3_nt: TGTGCCAGCGCTACTCGGCCCATTGGGAGATACGAGCAGTACTTC
v_call: TRBV29-1; d_call: -; clone_size: -; j_call: TRBJ1-5; cdr3_aa: CSAAQGLRGPQHF; cdr3_nt: TGCAGCGCCGCCCAGGGGCTGAGGGGGCCCCAGCATTTT
v_call: TRBV6-2/TRBV6-3; d_call: TRBD1; clone_size: -; j_call: TRBJ1-1; cdr3_aa: CASSPAGQRNTEAFF; cdr3_nt: TGTGCCAGCAGTCCCGCGGGACAGCGAAACACTGAAGCTTTCTTT
v_call: TRBV24-1; d_call: TRBD1; clone_size: -; j_call: TRBJ1-2; cdr3_aa: CATSDTDRGKNGYTF; cdr3_nt: TGTGCCACCAGTGATACGGACAGGGGGAAGAATGGCTACACCTTC
v_call: TRBV30; d_call: -; clone_size: -; j_call: TRBJ2-3; cdr3_aa: CAWSRVAGSISTDTQYF; cdr3_nt: TGTGCCTGGAGTCGGGTAGCTGGTAGTATCTCCACAGATACGCAGTATTTT
v_call: TRBV15; d_call: -; clone_size: -; j_call: TRBJ2-7; cdr3_aa: CATSRRQNEQYF; cdr3_nt: TGTGCCACCAGCAGACGACAGAACGAGCAGTACTTC
v_call: TRBV5-4; d_call: TRBD2; clone_size: -; j_call: TRBJ2-3; cdr3_aa: CASSLAGVTDTQYF; cdr3_nt: TGTGCCAGCAGCTTAGCGGGGGTGACAGATACGCAGTATTTT
v_call: TRBV2; d_call: -; clone_size: -; j_call: TRBJ2-3; cdr3_aa: CASSEGLEDTQYF; cdr3_nt: TGTGCCAGCAGTGAAGGACTAGAAGATACGCAGTATTTT
v_call: TRBV10-3; d_call: -; clone_size: -; j_call: TRBJ1-2; cdr3_aa: CAISDDRPTNYGYTF; cdr3_nt: TGTGCCATCAGTGACGACAGACCGACTAACTATGGCTACACCTTC
v_call: TRBV10-3; d_call: -; clone_size: -; j_call: TRBJ1-6; cdr3_aa: CAISDRGVFNSPLHF; cdr3_nt: TGTGCCATCAGTGATCGGGGGGTCTTTAATTCACCCCTCCACTTT
v_call: TRBV10-1; d_call: -; clone_size: -; j_call: TRBJ2-7; cdr3_aa: CASSEWGDRSYEQYF; cdr3_nt: TGCGCCAGCAGTGAGTGGGGTGACAGGTCCTACGAGCAGTACTTC
v_call: TRBV7-2; d_call: TRBD1; clone_size: -; j_call: TRBJ2-7; cdr3_aa: CASSWVTGGGYEQYF; cdr3_nt: TGTGCCAGCAGCTGGGTGACAGGGGGCGGGTACGAGCAGTACTTC
v_call: TRBV5-1; d_call: TRBD2; clone_size: -; j_call: TRBJ2-3; cdr3_aa: CASSRGFSGGTDTQYF; cdr3_nt: TGCGCCAGCAGCCGAGGATTTAGCGGGGGCACAGATACGCAGTATTTT
v_call: TRBV2; d_call: TRBD1; clone_size: -; j_call: TRBJ2-5; cdr3_aa: CASRADRGQETQYF; cdr3_nt: TGTGCCAGCAGAGCGGACAGGGGTCAAGAGACCCAGTACTTC
v_call: TRBV19; d_call: -; clone_size: -; j_call: TRBJ2-3; cdr3_aa: CASRGGGAADTQYF; cdr3_nt: TGTGCCAGTAGGGGAGGGGGGGCCGCAGATACGCAGTATTTT
v_call: TRBV29-1; d_call: -; clone_size: -; j_call: TRBJ2-1; cdr3_aa: CSDRVPYNEQFF; cdr3_nt: TGCAGCGACAGGGTCCCCTACAATGAGCAGTTCTTC
v_call: TRBV5-4; d_call: TRBD1; clone_size: few; j_call: TRBJ1-1; cdr3_aa: CASSFPGQGEAFF; cdr3_nt: TGTGCCAGCAGCTTCCCCGGACAGGGGGAAGCTTTCTTT
v_call: TRBV6-5; d_call: -; clone_size: -; j_call: TRBJ1-2; cdr3_aa: CASSYTSQGGGGGYTF; cdr3_nt: TGTGCCAGCAGTTACACTTCACAGGGTGGCGGCGGTGGCTACACCTTC
v_call: TRBV4-1; d_call: -; clone_size: once; j_call: TRBJ1-1; cdr3_aa: CASSQGSGVMTEAFF; cdr3_nt: TGCGCCAGCAGCCAAGGATCGGGGGTAATGACTGAAGCTTTCTTT
v_call: TRBV7-9; d_call: -; clone_size: -; j_call: TRBJ1-2; cdr3_aa: CASSLGGRDGYTF; cdr3_nt: TGTGCCAGCAGCTTAGGGGGGCGAGACGGCTACACCTTC
v_call: TRBV3-1/TRBV3-2; d_call: TRBD1; clone_size: -; j_call: TRBJ1-4; cdr3_aa: CASSHAQGLNEKLFF; cdr3_nt: TGTGCCAGCAGCCATGCACAGGGGCTAAATGAAAAACTGTTTTTT
v_call: TRBV2; d_call: -; clone_size: -; j_call: TRBJ2-4; cdr3_aa: CASRVTGLAKNIQYF; cdr3_nt: TGTGCCAGCAGGGTTACAGGGTTAGCCAAAAACATTCAGTACTTC
v_call: TRBV2; d_call: -; clone_size: -; j_call: TRBJ1-1; cdr3_aa: CAMPQSNTEAFF; cdr3_nt: TGTGCCATGCCCCAGTCCAACACTGAAGCTTTCTTT
v_call: TRBV5-1; d_call: -; clone_size: -; j_call: TRBJ1-1; cdr3_aa: CASSDTVNTEAFF; cdr3_nt: TGCGCCAGCAGCGACACGGTTAACACTGAAGCTTTCTTT
v_call: TRBV5-6; d_call: -; clone_size: -; j_call: TRBJ1-2; cdr3_aa: CASSATGYGYTF; cdr3_nt: TGTGCCAGCAGCGCGACGGGCTATGGCTACACCTTC
v_call: TRBV2; d_call: TRBD1; clone_size: -; j_call: TRBJ1-1; cdr3_aa: CASRRQGNTEAFF; cdr3_nt: TGTGCCAGCAGACGACAGGGGAACACTGAAGCTTTCTTT
v_call: TRBV19; d_call: TRBD2; clone_size: -; j_call: TRBJ2-7; cdr3_aa: CASSLTIAGAYEQYF; cdr3_nt: TGTGCCAGTAGTCTTACCATAGCGGGGGCGTACGAGCAGTACTTC